What follows describes a single TCR beta chain. Its antigen target is currently unknown. No per-base quality is available; no much larger clone lies one base away. This sample stems from a study of blood T cell repertoires in COVID-19 (dated by TCRdb to about 2020). With respect to the entire study: The collaborator samples originated in the United States, Italy and Spain and spanned the acute and convalescent phases of COVID-19. The prospective study material was composed of cDNA or gDNA derived from T cells, B-cell-depleted T cells, or PBMCs. Subjects who had been exposed to COVID-19, were actively infected with it, or had recovered from it provided the deeply sampled blood TCRbeta repertoires that made up the dataset. The repertoires were made available in a free public database intended to serve as a resource for research on the immune response to SARS-CoV-2. Samples came from the ongoing ImmuneRACE study (first 160 participants) plus 1,254 subjects from 6 global collaborators. Sample metadata almost always included a de-identified subject ID, COVID-19 status, age in years and sex. Where HLA class I and class II types were available, the types were taken from metadata supplied by the sample provider, not from assay-based typing. Study-wide conclusions, independent of this receptor: The amount of clinical and demographic metadata varied by source and participant and was provided uncurated.

From the cysteine up to the phenylalanine, the CDR3 has a length of 10 residues. The entry retains the CDR3 DNA only, 30 bases that are in frame from base 1. The germline ends are 4 bases apart after V is trimmed by 6 bases and J by 2 bases. From the germline V gene, CDR1 is SQVTM and CDR2 is ANQGSEA. One collaborating source in Seattle enrolled patients during active infection and followed them longitudinally through the course of disease. Collaborating institutions collected whole blood in K2EDTA tubes following their own protocols. For TCRbeta analysis, collaborator samples were shipped as frozen whole blood, as isolated PBMCs, or as DNA extracted from either sample type. TCRbeta CDR3 regions were amplified from genomic DNA using the immunoSEQ Assay, a bias-controlled multiplex PCR. In the paper's pipeline: The number of nucleated cells in each sample was estimated by amplification of reference gene primers within the assay. To quantify the absolute abundance of each unique TCRbeta CDR3 rearrangement, sequence reads were collapsed and filtered. For each sample, productive Simpson clonality was calculated by taking the square root of Simpson's diversity index across productive rearrangements. This immuneACCESS table, as held by TCRdb, lists in-frame sequences with V and J called but not all clones. Of the missing ones, under half trace to an unresolved V gene in checked studies; the others have no known cause. D and trimming were read from the DNA, whereas the V and J calls and clone size are those reported in that table. This sample has roughly 280,000 clones in its table, and roughly 90% of those were observed once. Around 11% of the sample is in the top ten clones.

The TCR comes from a woman aged 30 to 39 with COVID-19, enrolled during active disease. The source material was peripheral blood. The chain was built from TRBV29-1 and TRBJ1-1, with the D segment identity uncertain. The DNA sequence is TGCAGCGTCGGTAACACTGAAGCTTTCTTT. It is translated as CSVGNTEAFF.